Listed below are T cell receptor beta chains from one sample, sequenced in a study of T cell responses to AZD1222 COVID-19 vaccine. The method was immunoSEQ multiplex PCR; TCRdb's version includes in-frame clones alone and lacks a portion of them. The data contain fewer than 120,000 clones, approximately 94% of them seen just once; the ten biggest clones take up 2.9%. The source material was peripheral blood, sampled 28 days after the second AZD1222 dose. Receptors originate from an adult who received the AZD1222 COVID-19 vaccine. Each CDR3 is given without its conserved first and last residue.

cdr3_length	v_call	j_call	cdr3_aa
12	TRBV5-1	TRBJ1-1	ASSTGTANTEAF
9	TRBV2	TRBJ1-5	ASSRQGEFH
11	TRBV6-5	TRBJ2-7	ASRVGGSYEQY
13	TRBV3-1/TRBV3-2	TRBJ2-7	ASSQAVNGLYEQY
12	TRBV29-1	TRBJ2-7	SVAGRASSYEQY
12	TRBV27	TRBJ2-1	ASSLDSSYNEQF
10	TRBV28	TRBJ1-5	ATQRLGQPQH
12	TRBV18	TRBJ1-1	ASSPSGSNTEAF
16	TRBV7-2	TRBJ2-1	ASSATPVMGLGHNEQF
11	TRBV3-1/TRBV3-2	TRBJ1-1	ASSWGGYTEAF
14	TRBV20-1	TRBJ2-5	SASGAPEALSETQY
14	TRBV6-5	TRBJ1-3	ASSYSIRLTGNTIY
12	TRBV20-1	TRBJ2-2	SASPSGNTGELF
13	TRBV9	TRBJ1-2	ASSPRHSSNYGYT
11	TRBV28	TRBJ1-1	ASRPGRPAEAF
12	TRBV3-1/TRBV3-2	TRBJ2-1	ASSPSGHYSEQF
13	TRBV25-1	TRBJ2-2	ASSESGRHTGELF
13	TRBV27	TRBJ1-2	ASSTMGGSWYGYT
9	TRBV7-8	TRBJ1-1	ASSFSTEAF
11	TRBV11-3	TRBJ2-5	ASSDLSQETQY
12	TRBV11-2	TRBJ1-1	ASSLDGTNTEAF
12	TRBV27	TRBJ1-3	ASSLRGSGNTIY
16	TRBV5-1	TRBJ2-1	ASSLMASGRSSYNEQF
11	TRBV29-1	TRBJ1-1	SVVDRVVAEAF
8	TRBV7-8	TRBJ2-2	ASSDGELF
11	TRBV6-4	TRBJ2-2	ASSDSVTGELF
12	TRBV2	TRBJ1-5	ASSRQGLNQPQH
14	TRBV3-1/TRBV3-2	TRBJ2-7	ASSPHSGDLRDEQY
14	TRBV27	TRBJ2-4	ASSWGRRPGKNIQY
12	TRBV3-1/TRBV3-2	TRBJ1-1	ASTSTGRGDEAF
11	TRBV18	TRBJ2-7	ASSASQIYEQY
13	TRBV6-5	TRBJ1-1	ASKSSGTGRTEAF
15	TRBV19	TRBJ1-1	ASSPLLGLTLTTEAF
10	TRBV7-9	TRBJ1-5	ASSLYRQPQH
12	TRBV18	TRBJ1-4	ASSLAGRYEKLF
13	TRBV6-5	TRBJ2-7	ASQGIRTTDHEQY
11	TRBV14	TRBJ2-7	ASSQEYGNEQY
12	TRBV30	TRBJ1-1	AYEQKPPPFEAF
13	TRBV9	TRBJ1-1	ASSVVGGVNTEAF
16	TRBV7-6	TRBJ2-1	ASSSPTSGVSSYNEQF
13	TRBV27	TRBJ1-1	ASSLLRVMNTEAF
16	TRBV7-6	TRBJ2-3	ASSLPPQLPSFTDTQY